This record covers a single TCR beta chain. The trim removed 3 bases at V and 0 bases at J, leaving 6 bases unmatched. Germline CDR1 KGHSH, CDR2 LQKENI. There are 17 residues in the CDR3. The method was immunoSEQ multiplex PCR; TCRdb's version includes in-frame clones alone and lacks a portion of them. This sample has 2,500,000 or so clones, with more than 85% found just once. The data stem from a study of shared clonotypes between healthy human individuals. The gene calls are TRBV18 and TRBJ2-3; 10 bases line up with TRBD2. Sequencing was done on a sample of naive CD4+ T cells from PBMCs. Indicated subset: CD45RA+ positively selected. The sequence derives from a man aged 18-30 years in good health. Some clones in this sample may be carry-over from other donors' samples. CDR3 nucleotide sequence: TGTGCCAGCTCACCTGAGACTAGCGGGTCTAGCACAGATACGCAGTATTTT. Translated, it gives CASSPETSGSSTDTQYF.